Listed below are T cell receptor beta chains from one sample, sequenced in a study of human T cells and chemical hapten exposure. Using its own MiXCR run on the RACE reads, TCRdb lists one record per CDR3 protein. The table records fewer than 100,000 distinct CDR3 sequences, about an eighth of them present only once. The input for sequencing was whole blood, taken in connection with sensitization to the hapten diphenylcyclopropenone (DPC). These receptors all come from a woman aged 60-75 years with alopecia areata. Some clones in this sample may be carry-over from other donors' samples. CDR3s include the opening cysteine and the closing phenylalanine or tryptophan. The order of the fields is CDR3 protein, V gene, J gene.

CSVETGINQPQHF	TRBV29-1	TRBJ1-5
CSVGRGHGTSYEQYF	TRBV29-1	TRBJ2-7
CASSPENNYGYTF	TRBV7-6	TRBJ1-2
CASSPNQETQYF	TRBV5-1	TRBJ2-5
CASSRRDRSPDTQYF	TRBV12-3/TRBV12-4	TRBJ2-3
CASSAGTGGEGTEAFF	TRBV21-1	TRBJ1-1
CASSVRGRNQPQHF	TRBV3-1	TRBJ1-5
CASSLVPRENEQFF	TRBV11-3	TRBJ2-1
CASSLMAGVGANVLTF	TRBV27	TRBJ2-6
CASSYGQKSEPLHF	TRBV6-1	TRBJ1-6
CASSLAGALGDTQYF	TRBV14	TRBJ2-3
CASSLPGDYNSPLHF	TRBV5-4	TRBJ1-6
CSARREGGSRINEPQHF	TRBV20-1	TRBJ1-5
CASSLGLAGRNEQFF	TRBV11-2	TRBJ2-1
CASSLGQLGDSPLHF	TRBV7-3	TRBJ1-6
CASSPSAGDHSGANVLTF	TRBV4-2	TRBJ2-6
CASSQTRGVWQPQHF	TRBV3-1	TRBJ1-5
CAIAGFESYNEQFF	TRBV6-1	TRBJ2-1
CASSRGASSEQYF	TRBV9	TRBJ2-7
CSASRTVYGYTF	TRBV20-1	TRBJ1-2